This entry is about one T cell receptor beta chain. Which antigen it targets is not known. Base qualities are not recorded, but no much larger clone differs from it by a single base. The junction shows trimming of 6 bases on V and 0 bases on J, and the gene matches do not reach 7 bases of it. The CDR3, from cysteine to phenylalanine, totals 15 residues. The sequence is cut down to CDR3 DNA, 45 bases in frame from base 1. The germline V gene (reference sequence) provides CDR1 LNHDA and CDR2 SQIVND. This sample stems from a study of spatial heterogeneity in lung cancer (dated by TCRdb to between 2017 and 2020). For context, the study as a whole: Beta-chain transcripts were consistently detected in greater numbers than alpha-chain transcripts, which likely reflects a higher abundance of beta-chain transcripts. In the raw uncorrected reads, each unique combination of TCR and UMI appeared on average more than ten times. In non-small cell lung cancer, the study quantitatively compared TCR alpha and beta repertoires across several tumor regions, matched nontumor lung, and blood. Nonsynonymous mutation counts, determined by whole-exome sequencing of tumor tissue, were related to features of the TCR repertoire. Both alpha and beta chains were TCR-sequenced in 220 or so tumor regions, around 64 matched nontumor lung samples and around 50 PBMC samples obtained at surgery. The study at large found these results: Additional single-cell paired TCR alpha and beta sequencing was considered necessary to confirm, at a functional level, the hypothesis that regional TCRs recognize regional mutations. Ubiquitous expanded tumor TCRs were found in blood more often at tumor resection than at routine follow-up.

The sample's time point, from its label and the paper: sample taken at primary tumor resection. TCR sequencing used whole RNA extracted from tumor and nontumor lung tissue, or from cryopreserved PBMC samples, without cell sorting. Samples were obtained from 72 patients with early-stage, untreated non-small cell lung cancer from the lung TRACERx cohort. A patient was chosen for TCR sequencing only when enough RNA was available from at least two tumor regions. To prepare the library, 5' RACE was applied. TCRdb names NextSeq 500 as the instrument used. The TCR library protocol attached a unique molecular identifier to each TCR cDNA molecule to allow correction of PCR and sequencing errors. The paper's data handling went like this. TCR identification, UMI-based error correction and CDR3 extraction were all carried out with Decombinator tools. TCRs above a frequency of 2 per 1,000, corresponding to the top 1% of the tumor frequency distribution, were defined as expanded. Renyi diversity was calculated using the R vegan package after each repertoire was subsampled 100 times to 5,000 TCRs. CDR3 similarity networks were built from amino acid triplet string-kernel similarity, with CDR3s being connected when pairwise similarity was above 0.82. In TCRdb, the public reads were trimmed at Q25 with fastp and aligned with MiXCR, with productive beta chains retained. Rows are combined by CDR3 protein, so each entry shows the most common genes and DNA. TCRdb, not the original authors, processed these V and J calls. The sample records 40,000 to 50,000 distinct CDR3 sequences, roughly 7.2% of which are singletons. The top ten constitute about 13% of the sample.

This sequence uses TRBV19 and TRBJ1-2, and 7 bases in between align with TRBD1. This sequence originates from a female donor with early-stage non-small cell lung cancer. Sequenced material: PBMCs, taken at surgery. The CDR3 region: CASRAGQYPNYGYTF. At the DNA level, the sequence is TGTGCCAGTAGGGCGGGACAGTATCCTAACTATGGCTACACCTTC.